This T cell receptor beta chain originates from a study of OX40 agonist ivuxolimab in advanced cancers. Across the whole study: Partial responses, seen in three patients, involved one hepatocellular carcinoma and two cutaneous melanomas. Study conclusions and caveats: At 0.1-3.0 mg/kg, partial responders had clonal expansion among the lowest observed. The authors also found low normalized T-cell clonal expansion in some nonresponders.

Sequencing was performed with immunoSEQ multiplex PCR; in TCRdb, only in-frame clones are kept and a portion is missing. The data hold 60,000 to 85,000 clones, with approximately 87% observed a single time. As regards this clone: The antigen remains undetermined.

The CDR3 sequence is 18 residues long. Germline V gene lookup returns CDR1 MDHEN and CDR2 SYDVKM. V lost 8 bases and J lost 2, with 24 bases in between. The chain links TRBV28 to TRBJ2-2; D tentatively fits TRBD1 or TRBD2 (5 bases each). The material was CD4+ or CD8+ T cells sorted from blood, obtained in a trial of the OX40 agonist ivuxolimab. The clonotype comes from an adult with an advanced solid tumor such as melanoma, head and neck, liver or kidney cancer. The CDR3 sequence is CASHGGIVLPYNTGELFF. In DNA form, the CDR3 reads TGTGCCAGCCATGGGGGAATCGTCCTCCCTTACAACACCGGGGAGCTGTTTTTT.